This TCR beta chain stems from a study of Graves' ophthalmopathy and Graves' hyperthyroidism. Whole-study context: At the time of initial diagnosis and before any treatment, peripheral blood was collected.

This clonotype was observed many times. RNA transcripts served as template for amplifying TCR beta CDR3 sequences. Second-round multiplex PCR came after a first-round RT-PCR that employed HTBI primers. MiXCR, applied by TCRdb to the multiplex PCR reads, yields one record per CDR3 protein. The sample yields over 450,000 distinct CDR3 sequences, approximately 15% seen once. The specimen was blood. The clonotype originates from a woman between 25 and 40 years old with Graves' ophthalmopathy.

In DNA form, the CDR3 reads TGTGCCAGCAGCGTAGGGGCAGATACGCAGTATTTT. Translating it yields CASSVGADTQYF. The chain links TRBV2 to TRBJ2-3; tentatively, D is TRBD1 (5 bases). With 6 bases removed from V and 4 bases from J, the gap between germline ends came to 8 bases. Germline-derived CDR1 and CDR2 are SNHLY and FYNNEI. This CDR3 is built from 12 residues.